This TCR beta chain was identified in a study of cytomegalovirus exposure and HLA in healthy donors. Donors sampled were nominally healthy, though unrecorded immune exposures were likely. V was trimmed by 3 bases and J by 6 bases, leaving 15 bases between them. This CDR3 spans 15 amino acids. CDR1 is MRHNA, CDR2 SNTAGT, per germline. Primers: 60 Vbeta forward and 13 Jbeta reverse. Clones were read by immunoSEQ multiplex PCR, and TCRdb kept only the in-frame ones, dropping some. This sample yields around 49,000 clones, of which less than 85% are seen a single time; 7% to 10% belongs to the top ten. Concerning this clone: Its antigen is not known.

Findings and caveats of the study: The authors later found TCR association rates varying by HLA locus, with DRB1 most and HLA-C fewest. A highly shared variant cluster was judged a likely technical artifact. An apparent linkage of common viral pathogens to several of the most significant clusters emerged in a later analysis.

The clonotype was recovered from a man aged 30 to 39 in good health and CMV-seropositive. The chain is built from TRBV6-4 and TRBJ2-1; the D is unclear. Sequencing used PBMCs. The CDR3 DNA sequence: TGTGCCAGCAGTGAATCGAGTTCCTTTCCCAATGAGCAGTTCTTC. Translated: CASSESSSFPNEQFF.